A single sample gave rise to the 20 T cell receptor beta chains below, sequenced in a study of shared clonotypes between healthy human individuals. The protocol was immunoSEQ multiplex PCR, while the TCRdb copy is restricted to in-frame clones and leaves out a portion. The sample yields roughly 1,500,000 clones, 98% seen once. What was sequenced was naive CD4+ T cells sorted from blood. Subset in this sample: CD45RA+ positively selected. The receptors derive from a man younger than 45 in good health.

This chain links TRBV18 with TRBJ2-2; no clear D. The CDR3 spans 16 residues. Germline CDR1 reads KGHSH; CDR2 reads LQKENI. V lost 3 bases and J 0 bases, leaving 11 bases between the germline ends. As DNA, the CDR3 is TGTGCCAGCTCACCTATGGGCGGAACGAACACCGGGGAGCTGTTTTTT. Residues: CASSPMGGTNTGELFF.

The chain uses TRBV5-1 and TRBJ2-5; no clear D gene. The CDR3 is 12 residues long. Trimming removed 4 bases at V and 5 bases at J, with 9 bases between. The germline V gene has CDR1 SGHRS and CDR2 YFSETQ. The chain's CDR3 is CASSRAWETQYF. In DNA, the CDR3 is TGCGCCAGCAGCCGGGCGTGGGAGACCCAGTACTTC.

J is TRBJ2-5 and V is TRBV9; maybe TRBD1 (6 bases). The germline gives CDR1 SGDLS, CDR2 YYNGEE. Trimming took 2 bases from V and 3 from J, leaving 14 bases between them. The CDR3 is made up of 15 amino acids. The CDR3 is CASSVSPNREETQYF. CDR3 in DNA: TGTGCCAGCAGCGTGTCACCCAACAGGGAAGAGACCCAGTACTTC. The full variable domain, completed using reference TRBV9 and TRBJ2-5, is DSGVTQTPKHLITATGQRVTLRCSPRSGDLSVYWYQQSLDQGLQFLIQYYNGEERAKGNILERFSAQQFPDLHSELNLSSLELGDSALYFCASSVSPNREETQYFGPGTRLLVL.

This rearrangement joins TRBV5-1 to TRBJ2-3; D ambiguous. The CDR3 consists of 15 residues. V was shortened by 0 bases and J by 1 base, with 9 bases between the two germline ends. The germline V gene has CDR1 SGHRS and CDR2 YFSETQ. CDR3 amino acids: CASSLEAGRTDTQYF. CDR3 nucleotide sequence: TGCGCCAGCAGCTTGGAGGCAGGTCGCACAGATACGCAGTATTTT. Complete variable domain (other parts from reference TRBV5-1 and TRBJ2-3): KAGVTQTPRYLIKTRGQQVTLSCSPISGHRSVSWYQQTPGQGLQFLFEYFSETQRNKGNFPGRFSGRQFSNSRSEMNVSTLELGDSALYLCASSLEAGRTDTQYFGPGTRLTVL.

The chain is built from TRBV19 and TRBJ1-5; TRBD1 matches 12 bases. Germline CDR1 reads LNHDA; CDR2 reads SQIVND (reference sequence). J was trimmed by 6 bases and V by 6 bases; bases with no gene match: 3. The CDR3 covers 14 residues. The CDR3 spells CASSRDRGRQPQHF. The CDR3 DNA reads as TGTGCCAGTAGCCGGGACAGGGGGCGTCAGCCCCAGCATTTT.

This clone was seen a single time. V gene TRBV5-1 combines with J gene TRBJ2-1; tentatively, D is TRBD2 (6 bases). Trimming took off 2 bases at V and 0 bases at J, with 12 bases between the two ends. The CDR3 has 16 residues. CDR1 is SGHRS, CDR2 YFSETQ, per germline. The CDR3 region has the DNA TGCGCCAGCAGCTTAGATGGCGGGAACTCCTACAATGAGCAGTTCTTC. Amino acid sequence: CASSLDGGNSYNEQFF.

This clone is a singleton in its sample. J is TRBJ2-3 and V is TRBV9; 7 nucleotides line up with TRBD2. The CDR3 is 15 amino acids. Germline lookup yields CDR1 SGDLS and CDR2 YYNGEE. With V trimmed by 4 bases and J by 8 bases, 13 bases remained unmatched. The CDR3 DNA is TGTGCCAGCAGCCTCGGGGGGACTGCCCGGGGTACGCAGTATTTT. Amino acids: CASSLGGTARGTQYF.

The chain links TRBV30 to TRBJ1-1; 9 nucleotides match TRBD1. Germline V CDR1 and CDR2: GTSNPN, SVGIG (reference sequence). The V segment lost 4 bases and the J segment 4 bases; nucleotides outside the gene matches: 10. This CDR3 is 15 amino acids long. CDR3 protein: CAWIAVDRGSTEAFF. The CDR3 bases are TGTGCCTGGATAGCCGTGGACAGGGGATCCACTGAAGCTTTCTTT.

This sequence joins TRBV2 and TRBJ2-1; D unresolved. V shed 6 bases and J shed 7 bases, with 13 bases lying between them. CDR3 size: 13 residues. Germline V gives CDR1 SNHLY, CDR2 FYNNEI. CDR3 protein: CASRIPPPNEQFF. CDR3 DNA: TGTGCCAGCAGGATCCCCCCTCCAAATGAGCAGTTCTTC.

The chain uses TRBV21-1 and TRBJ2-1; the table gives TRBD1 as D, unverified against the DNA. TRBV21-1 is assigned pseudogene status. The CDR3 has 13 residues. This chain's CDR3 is CASSKSGNYEQFF. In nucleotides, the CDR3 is TGTGCCAGCAGCAAATCAGGGAATTATGAGCAGTTCTTC.

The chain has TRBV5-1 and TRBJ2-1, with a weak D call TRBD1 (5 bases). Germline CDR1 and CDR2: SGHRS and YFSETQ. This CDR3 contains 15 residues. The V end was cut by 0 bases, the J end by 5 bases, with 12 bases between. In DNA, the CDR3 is TGCGCCAGCAGCTTGGCGCCACAGGTGAACAATGAGCAGTTCTTC. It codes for CASSLAPQVNNEQFF.

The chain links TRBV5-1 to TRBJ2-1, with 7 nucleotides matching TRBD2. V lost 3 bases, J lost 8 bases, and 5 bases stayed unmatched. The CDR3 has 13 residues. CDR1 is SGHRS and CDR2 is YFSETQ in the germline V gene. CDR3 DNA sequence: TGCGCCAGCAGCTCTACGACTAGCCATGAGCAGTTCTTC. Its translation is CASSSTTSHEQFF.

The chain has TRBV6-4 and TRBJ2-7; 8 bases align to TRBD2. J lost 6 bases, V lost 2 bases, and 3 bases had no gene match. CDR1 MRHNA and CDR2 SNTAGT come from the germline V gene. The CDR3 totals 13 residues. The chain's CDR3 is CASSDGSGSEQYF. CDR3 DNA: TGTGCCAGCAGTGACGGGAGCGGGAGCGAGCAGTACTTC.

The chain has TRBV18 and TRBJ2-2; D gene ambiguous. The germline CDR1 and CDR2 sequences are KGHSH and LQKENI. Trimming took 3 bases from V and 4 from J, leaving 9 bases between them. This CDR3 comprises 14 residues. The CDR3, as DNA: TGTGCCAGCTCACCTACCATGAGCACCGGGGAGCTGTTTTTT. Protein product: CASSPTMSTGELFF.

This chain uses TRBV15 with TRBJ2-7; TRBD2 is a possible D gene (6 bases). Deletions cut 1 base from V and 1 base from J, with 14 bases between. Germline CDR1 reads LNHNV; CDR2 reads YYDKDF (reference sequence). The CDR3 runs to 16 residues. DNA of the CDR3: TGTGCCACCAGCAGAGTTGCGAGCGGGTCATCCTACGAGCAGTACTTC. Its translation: CATSRVASGSSYEQYF.

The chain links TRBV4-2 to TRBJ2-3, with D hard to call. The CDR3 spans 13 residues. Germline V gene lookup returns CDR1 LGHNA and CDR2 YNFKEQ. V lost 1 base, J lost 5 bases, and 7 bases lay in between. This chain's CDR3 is CASSQVLGDTQYF. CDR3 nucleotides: TGTGCCAGCAGCCAAGTCCTAGGAGATACGCAGTATTTT.

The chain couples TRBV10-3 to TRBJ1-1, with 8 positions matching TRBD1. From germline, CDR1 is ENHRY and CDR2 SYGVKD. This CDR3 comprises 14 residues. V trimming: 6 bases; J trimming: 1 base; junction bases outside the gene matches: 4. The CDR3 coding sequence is TGTGCCATCAGCACCGGGACAGGGAACACTGAAGCTTTCTTT. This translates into CAISTGTGNTEAFF.

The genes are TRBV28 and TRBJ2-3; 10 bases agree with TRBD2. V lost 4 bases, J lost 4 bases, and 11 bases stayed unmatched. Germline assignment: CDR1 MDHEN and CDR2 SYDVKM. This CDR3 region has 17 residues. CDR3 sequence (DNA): TGTGCCAGCAGTTCCCCCGGACTAGCGGAGGGTGCAGATACGCAGTATTTT. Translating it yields CASSSPGLAEGADTQYF.

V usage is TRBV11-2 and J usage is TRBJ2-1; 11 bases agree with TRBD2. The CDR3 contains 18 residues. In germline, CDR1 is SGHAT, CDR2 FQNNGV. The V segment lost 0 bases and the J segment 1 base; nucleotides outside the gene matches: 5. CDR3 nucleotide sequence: TGTGCCAGCAGCTTAGAGGGGACTAGCGGTTTATCCTACAATGAGCAGTTCTTC. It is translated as CASSLEGTSGLSYNEQFF.

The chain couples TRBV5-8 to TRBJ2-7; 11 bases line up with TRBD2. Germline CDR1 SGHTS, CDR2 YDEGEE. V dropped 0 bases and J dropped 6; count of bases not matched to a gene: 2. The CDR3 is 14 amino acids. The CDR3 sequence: CASSLGLAGPEQYF. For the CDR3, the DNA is TGTGCCAGCAGCTTGGGACTAGCGGGACCCGAGCAGTACTTC. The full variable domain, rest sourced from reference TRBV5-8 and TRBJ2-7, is EAGVTQSPTHLIKTRGQQATLRCSPISGHTSVYWYQQALGLGLQFLLWYDEGEERNRGNFPPRFSGRQFPNYSSELNVNALELEDSALYLCASSLGLAGPEQYFGPGTRLTVT.